The present T cell receptor beta chain was sequenced within a study of T cell responses to AZD1222 COVID-19 vaccine. The study, taken as a whole, reports: Spike-specific TCRs gained breadth and depth after people received two AZD1222 doses. Epitopes outside B.1.351 and B.1.1.7 mutated regions reportedly drew nearly half of spike TCRs.

Timing groups of about 4 and about 12 weeks for second doses were pooled. This clone showed up just a few times. Its specificity is unknown. Here immunoSEQ multiplex PCR was the method, and the copy in TCRdb shows in-frame clones only, minus some. This sample carries 120,000 or so clones, around 83% of them seen once, and the ten largest clones take over 2.5%. Trimming took off 6 bases at V and 0 bases at J, with 14 bases between the two ends. CDR3 length: 15 amino acids. Per the germline V gene, CDR1 is MGHDK and CDR2 is SYGVNS. The J gene is TRBJ2-5, the V gene TRBV25-1, with D possibly matching TRBD2 (5 bases). Sequenced material: peripheral blood, taken 28 days after the second AZD1222 dose. The sequence derives from an adult who received the AZD1222 COVID-19 vaccine. In DNA, the CDR3 is TGTGCCAGCAGCGGGCCCACTAGAGACCAAGAGACCCAGTACTTC. This translates into CASSGPTRDQETQYF.